The 14 T cell receptor beta chains below were found in one sample sequenced in a study of a mutant IDH1 vaccine in newly diagnosed glioma. Libraries were prepared by immunoSEQ multiplex PCR; TCRdb keeps only in-frame clonotypes and omits some of them. Here the sample spans around 31,000 clones, 50% to 60% being singletons. Time point denoted: week 5, during vaccination. Vaccine doses each comprised 300 ug of mutant IDH1 20-mer peptide, with topical imiquimod. No cognate antigen is known for these TCRs. Sequenced material: PBMCs, taken from a glioma patient whose treatment included an IDH1 peptide vaccine. The origin of the receptors is a woman younger than 35 with glioma.

The chain is built from TRBV7-6 and TRBJ1-6, with a weak D call TRBD1 (5 bases). The CDR3 extends over 16 amino acids. The V end lost 4 bases, the J end lost 6 bases, and 16 bases lay between the germline ends. Germline CDR1 SGHVS, CDR2 FNYEAQ. CDR3 sequence: CASSSTNGHSNSPLHF. CDR3 sequence (DNA): TGTGCCAGCAGCTCAACCAATGGACACTCTAATTCACCCCTCCACTTT. Full variable domain (outside the CDR3, taken from reference TRBV7-6 and TRBJ1-6): GAGVSQSPRYKVTKRGQDVALRCDPISGHVSLYWYRQALGQGPEFLTYFNYEAQQDKSGLPNDRFSAERPEGSISTLTIQRTEQRDSAMYRCASSSTNGHSNSPLHFGNGTRLTVT.

This rearrangement joins TRBV7-6 to TRBJ1-4, with D perhaps TRBD1 (5 bases). With 8 bases removed from V and 5 bases from J, the gap between germline ends came to 9 bases. CDR1 and CDR2 (germline): SGHVS, FNYEAQ. The CDR3 loop spans 12 amino acids. The CDR3 DNA sequence: TGTGCCAGCGGACGGGGGAATGAAAAACTGTTTTTT. Translated, it gives CASGRGNEKLFF.

The chain has TRBV5-6 and TRBJ2-3, with a tentative D call TRBD1 (6 bases). The CDR3 has 14 amino acids. V was trimmed by 2 bases and J by 11 bases, leaving 18 bases between them. The V gene's germline CDR1 is SGHDT and CDR2 YYEEEE. The CDR3 DNA reads as TGTGCCAGCAGCTTTTTGAGGGGGTCGTGGGAGCAGTATTTT. It translates to CASSFLRGSWEQYF.

This clone was picked up a small number of times. The chain has TRBV5-4 and TRBJ2-2, with D possibly being TRBD1 (5 bases). Per germline, CDR1 SGHNT and CDR2 YYREEE (reference sequence). V shed 0 bases and J shed 1 base, with 10 bases lying between them. The length of the CDR3 is 16 residues. The chain's CDR3 is CASSLVGRVNTGELFF. The CDR3 DNA sequence: TGTGCCAGCAGCTTGGTCGGCAGGGTGAACACCGGGGAGCTGTTTTTT.

This clone was found a few times. V usage is TRBV7-2 and J usage is TRBJ2-3; D uncertain. From germline, CDR1 is SGHTA and CDR2 FQGNSA. This CDR3 spans 15 amino acids. Trimming removed 5 bases at V and 0 bases at J, with 12 bases between. This CDR3 reads CASSTQPQSTDTQYF. The DNA for the CDR3 is TGTGCCAGCAGCACCCAACCACAAAGCACAGATACGCAGTATTTT. The complete variable domain, with remaining parts taken from reference TRBV7-2 and TRBJ2-3, reads GAGVSQSPSNKVTEKGKDVELRCDPISGHTALYWYRQSLGQGLEFLIYFQGNSAPDKSGLPSDRFSAERTGGSVSTLTIQRTQQEDSAVYLCASSTQPQSTDTQYFGPGTRLTVL.

V is TRBV5-4 and J is TRBJ1-1; no firm D call. CDR1 SGHNT and CDR2 YYREEE come from the germline V gene (reference sequence). This CDR3 comprises 11 residues. The germline V and J ends were trimmed by 4 bases and 8 bases, with 9 bases remaining between them. CDR3 bases: TGTGCCAGCAGCCTAGGGAACGAAGCTTTCTTT. It translates to CASSLGNEAFF.

The genes are TRBV28 and TRBJ2-3; D is unclear. Trimming took 3 bases from V and 5 from J, leaving 6 bases between them. This CDR3 spans 12 amino acids. Germline V gene lookup returns CDR1 MDHEN and CDR2 SYDVKM. The CDR3 DNA is TGTGCCAGCAGTTTTAGCCAAGATACGCAGTATTTT. Translation gives CASSFSQDTQYF.

A word on this clone: This sample includes further DNA sequences coding for the same CDR3. The chain recombines TRBV2 with TRBJ1-2; D gene uncertain. The CDR3 has 14 amino acids. Between the trimmed V and J ends, which lost 6 bases and 3 bases, there was a span of 14 bases. Germline CDR1 SNHLY, CDR2 FYNNEI. In nucleotides, the CDR3 is TGTGCCAGCAGCCACAGTTCCGGGGACTATGGCTACACCTTC. Protein product: CASSHSSGDYGYTF.

The chain uses TRBV7-2 and TRBJ1-2; D remains ambiguous. The V gene lost 3 bases and the J gene lost 0 bases, with 11 bases spanning the gap. CDR3 length equals 15 residues. The germline CDR1 and CDR2 sequences are SGHTA and FQGNSA. CDR3 sequence (DNA): TGTGCCAGCAGCTTCGGGAGTCCTTCTAACTATGGCTACACCTTC. It yields the protein CASSFGSPSNYGYTF.

This clone was detected only a few times. The V call is TRBV25-1, the J call TRBJ2-1; 9 bases fit TRBD1. Germline V lookup: CDR1 MGHDK, CDR2 SYGVNS. V lost 5 bases to trimming and J lost 7 bases; unmatched junction nucleotides: 12. CDR3 size: 16 residues. CDR3 region: CASSRPGTGSPNEQFF. The DNA for the CDR3 is TGTGCCAGCAGTCGTCCCGGGACAGGGTCCCCTAATGAGCAGTTCTTC.

The chain joins TRBV6-5 to TRBJ2-7, with D possibly TRBD1 on 5 matching bases. Germline CDR1 MNHEY, CDR2 SVGAGI. V lost 8 bases and J lost 0, with 14 bases in between. The CDR3 is made up of 14 amino acids. This CDR3 reads CASASRVRSYEQYF. The DNA for the CDR3 is TGTGCCAGCGCCTCCAGGGTGCGCTCCTACGAGCAGTACTTC.

This clone was counted once. The CDR3 DNA reads as TGTGCCAGCAGCCCCCTAGCGGGACAGGGGGCCTACGAGCAGTACTTC. The encoded protein is CASSPLAGQGAYEQYF. The V gene is TRBV5-5, the J gene TRBJ2-7; 11 positions agree with TRBD1. V lost 4 bases and J lost 2; bases outside the gene matches: 8. Germline V gives CDR1 SGHKS, CDR2 YYEKEE (reference sequence). The CDR3 is 16 residues long.

This clone was detected a few times. The chain combines TRBV15 with TRBJ1-1; D possibly corresponds to TRBD1 (6 bases). Between the trimmed V and J ends, which lost 9 bases and 4 bases, there was a span of 12 bases. The CDR3 totals 12 residues. The V gene's germline CDR1 is LNHNV and CDR2 YYDKDF (reference sequence). The CDR3, as DNA: TGTGCCACTACGCAGGGGAGCACTGAAGCTTTCTTT. Translated: CATTQGSTEAFF.

This sequence joins TRBV4-3 and TRBJ2-1; 9 bases agree with TRBD1. The germline CDR1 and CDR2 sequences are LGHNA and YSLEER. With V trimmed by 3 bases and J by 2 bases, 5 bases remained unmatched. The CDR3 runs to 16 residues. The CDR3 here is CASSQGQGPPYNEQFF. In DNA, the CDR3 is TGCGCCAGCAGCCAGGGACAGGGTCCCCCCTACAATGAGCAGTTCTTC.